The 27 T cell receptor beta chains listed next were all sequenced from one sample in a study of beta chain features in type 1 diabetes. Every isolated RNA sample was fully reverse transcribed, so sequencing captured expressed TCRB transcripts. Sequencing was performed with immunoSEQ multiplex PCR; in TCRdb, only in-frame clones are kept and a portion is missing. The repertoire holds around 300,000 clones, with 8% as singletons. Material for sequencing was central memory CD4+ T cells from blood. The source is a woman aged 18-29 years in good health.

Of note for this clone: The same CDR3 can be traced to other DNA sequences in this sample. The rearrangement links TRBV5-4 to TRBJ1-6; 8 positions agree with TRBD1. CDR1 and CDR2 from the germline V gene are SGHNT and YYREEE (reference sequence). The CDR3 loop spans 15 amino acids. V shed 4 bases, J shed 7 bases, and the junction held 7 bases outside the gene matches. CDR3 loop: CASSRSRDRNSPLHF. For the CDR3, the DNA is TGTGCCAGCAGCCGAAGCCGGGACAGGAATTCACCCCTCCACTTT.

This clone was seen only a few times. The chain is built from TRBV30 and TRBJ2-5, with TRBD2 matching over 10 bases. This CDR3 contains 16 residues. V lost 2 bases and J lost 3; bases outside the gene matches: 9. Germline V gene sequence: CDR1 GTSNPN, CDR2 SVGIG (reference sequence). Here the CDR3 DNA reads TGTGCCTGGAGTCTATCAGCGGGAGGGAGGAAAGAGACCCAGTACTTC. Its translation: CAWSLSAGGRKETQYF.

V and J are TRBV19 and TRBJ2-6; D is unclear. CDR3 size: 13 residues. The germline CDR1 and CDR2 sequences are LNHDA and SQIVND (reference sequence). V lost 9 bases and J lost 0, with 6 bases in between. The CDR3 nucleotides are TGTGCCAGCCTACTCTCTGGGGCCAACGTCCTGACTTTC. Its translation is CASLLSGANVLTF.

The J gene is TRBJ2-7, the V gene TRBV7-2; D might be TRBD1 or TRBD2, each matching 5 bases. CDR1 and CDR2 from the germline V gene are SGHTA and FQGNSA. This CDR3 contains 11 residues. V lost 5 bases and J 6 bases, leaving 8 bases between the germline ends. The CDR3 DNA is TGTGCCAGCAGCGGGACGGGCGAGCAGTACTTC. It is translated as CASSGTGEQYF.

This clone was observed a handful of times. CDR3 coding DNA: TGTGCCAGCAGTCCCCCGGTGGGGCGGGACTACAATGAGCAGTTCTTC. Its translation: CASSPPVGRDYNEQFF. This rearrangement joins TRBV6-6 to TRBJ2-1; a possible D gene is TRBD2 (6 bases). The CDR3 covers 16 residues. Trimming pared 5 bases from V and 3 bases from J, leaving 17 bases between. Germline V gene lookup returns CDR1 MNHNY and CDR2 SVGAGI (reference sequence).

This clone showed up many times. The chain couples TRBV6-6 to TRBJ1-6; the match to TRBD1 covers 7 bases. After removal of 5 bases from V and 6 bases from J, the junction contained 10 bases not matched to a gene. Germline V gene data show CDR1 as MNHNY and CDR2 as SVGAGI (reference sequence). CDR3 size: 16 residues. CDR3 bases: TGTGCCAGCAGTCCCACTCAAGGGGGCCTTAATTCACCCCTCCACTTT. Translation gives CASSPTQGGLNSPLHF.

This clone was found many times. The same CDR3 also results from other DNA sequences found in this sample. DNA of the CDR3: TGTGCCAGCTCACCACCGGGACAGGGGCTCTACGAGCAGTACTTC. It codes for CASSPPGQGLYEQYF. The chain uses TRBV18 and TRBJ2-7, with 10 bases that match TRBD1. CDR1 and CDR2 from the germline V gene are KGHSH and LQKENI. CDR3 length: 15 residues. Unmatched junction bases numbered 2, after V lost 0 bases and J lost 3 bases. The full variable domain, in which reference TRBV18 and TRBJ2-7 provide the parts outside the CDR3, is NAGVMQNPRHLVRRRGQEARLRCSPMKGHSHVYWYRQLPEEGLKFMVYLQKENIIDESGMPKERFSAEFPKEGPSILRIQQVVRGDSAAYFCASSPPGQGLYEQYFGPGTRLTVT.

The chain uses TRBV18 and TRBJ2-7; 7 bases are shared with TRBD1. The CDR3 covers 14 residues. V lost 3 bases, J lost 5 bases, and 7 bases stayed unmatched. Germline assignment: CDR1 KGHSH and CDR2 LQKENI. CDR3 in amino acids: CASSPTGQDHEQYV. The CDR3 DNA is TGTGCCAGCTCACCGACAGGGCAGGACCACGAGCAGTACGTC.

This clone was seen a handful of times. The chain recombines TRBV28 with TRBJ2-5; perhaps TRBD1 as D (6 bases). This CDR3 has 14 amino acids. Trimming removed 3 bases at V and 9 bases at J, with 17 bases between. The germline gives CDR1 MDHEN, CDR2 SYDVKM. CDR3 bases: TGTGCCAGCAGTTTTCCGGGTGGGACAACGGCCCAGTACTTC. This gives the protein CASSFPGGTTAQYF.

This clone was recorded a few times. The chain carries TRBV30 and TRBJ2-1; no clear D gene. Deletions cut 1 base from V and 8 bases from J, with 9 bases between. Germline loops: CDR1 GTSNPN, CDR2 SVGIG (reference sequence). The CDR3 loop spans 12 amino acids. The CDR3 protein is CAWSASGYEQFF. The CDR3 nucleotides are TGTGCCTGGAGTGCCTCGGGTTATGAGCAGTTCTTC.

This clone has more than one count but fewer than ten. Other DNA sequences from this sample encode an identical CDR3 as well. This chain uses TRBV29-1 with TRBJ2-6; 8 bases fit TRBD1. Germline V gene sequence: CDR1 SQVTM, CDR2 ANQGSEA. This CDR3 is built from 16 residues. Losses at the gene ends were 3 bases for V and 0 bases for J; bases not matched to a gene: 4. The chain's CDR3 is CSVEAGGSSGANVLTF. The DNA of the CDR3 is TGCAGCGTTGAGGCAGGGGGCTCCTCTGGGGCCAACGTCCTGACTTTC.

The chain links TRBV4-1 to TRBJ2-5, with D perhaps TRBD2 (5 bases). CDR3 length: 11 residues. Germline values: CDR1 MGHRA, CDR2 YSYEKL. V was trimmed by 5 bases and J by 5 bases, leaving 6 bases between them. The CDR3 DNA reads as TGCGCCAGCAGCGGCGGGGAGACCCAGTACTTC. As protein: CASSGGETQYF.

The V gene is TRBV5-4, the J gene TRBJ1-6; D gene uncertain. The CDR3 has 14 residues. Germline CDR1 SGHNT, CDR2 YYREEE (reference sequence). Between the trimmed V and J ends, which lost 3 bases and 6 bases, there was a span of 10 bases. The CDR3 is CASSWRESNSPLHF. CDR3 in DNA: TGTGCCAGCAGCTGGCGGGAGTCTAATTCACCCCTCCACTTT.

This clone was detected a few times. The V and J genes are TRBV5-4 and TRBJ2-3; no definite D call. Germline V CDR1 and CDR2: SGHNT, YYREEE (reference sequence). The CDR3 runs 11 residues. V was cut by 7 bases and J by 2 bases, with 5 bases left in between. CDR3 DNA: TGTGCCAGCTCGAACACAGATACGCAGTATTTT. Translated, it gives CASSNTDTQYF.

The rearrangement joins TRBV5-1 to TRBJ2-2; D perhaps matches TRBD1 (6 bases). Per germline, CDR1 SGHRS and CDR2 YFSETQ. Trimming left V 0 bases short and J 1 base short, with 7 bases between. This CDR3 has 15 residues. CDR3 residues: CASSLAGQNTGELFF. CDR3 nucleotide sequence: TGCGCCAGCAGCTTGGCGGGACAGAACACCGGGGAGCTGTTTTTT. The full variable domain, rest sourced from reference TRBV5-1 and TRBJ2-2, is KAGVTQTPRYLIKTRGQQVTLSCSPISGHRSVSWYQQTPGQGLQFLFEYFSETQRNKGNFPGRFSGRQFSNSRSEMNVSTLELGDSALYLCASSLAGQNTGELFFGEGSRLTVL.

This clone was recorded many times. The genes are TRBV7-9 and TRBJ2-5; no reliable D call. Looked up from germline, CDR1 is SEHNR and CDR2 is FQNEAQ (reference sequence). CDR3 length equals 13 residues. V lost 2 bases, J lost 1 base, and 5 bases lay in between. This CDR3 is CASSLNTQETQYF. The CDR3 DNA sequence: TGTGCCAGCAGCTTAAACACCCAAGAGACCCAGTACTTC.

A few counts support this clone. The chain carries TRBV19 and TRBJ2-5, with TRBD2 identical over 11 bases. Germline trimming cut 4 bases from V and 0 bases from J; bases unmatched to any gene: 1. The CDR3 runs to 15 residues. Germline V lookup: CDR1 LNHDA, CDR2 SQIVND (reference sequence). CDR3 amino acids: CASSTTSGDQETQYF. Written as DNA, the CDR3 is TGTGCCAGTAGTACGACTAGCGGGGACCAAGAGACCCAGTACTTC. Full variable domain (rest looked up from reference TRBV19 and TRBJ2-5): DGGITQSPKYLFRKEGQNVTLSCEQNLNHDAMYWYRQDPGQGLRLIYYSQIVNDFQKGDIAEGYSVSREKKESFPLTVTSAQKNPTAFYLCASSTTSGDQETQYFGPGTRLLVL.

This clone was observed a handful of times. This chain joins TRBV2 and TRBJ1-5, with D unclear. This CDR3 comprises 13 residues. Trimming left V 5 bases short and J 9 bases short, with 14 bases between. The germline gives CDR1 SNHLY, CDR2 FYNNEI. CDR3 sequence: CASSLADLGPQHF. The CDR3 DNA sequence: TGTGCCAGCAGTCTCGCAGACTTGGGGCCCCAGCATTTT.

The table lists this clone with a few counts. The chain has TRBV29-1 and TRBJ2-5; a weak D match, TRBD1 (6 bases). The CDR3 covers 12 residues. V was shortened by 3 bases and J by 4 bases, with 9 bases between the two germline ends. CDR1 SQVTM and CDR2 ANQGSEA come from the germline V gene. The CDR3 DNA sequence: TGCAGCGTTGATTGGGGGCGAGAGACCCAGTACTTC. Translating gives CSVDWGRETQYF. The whole variable domain, remainder taken from reference TRBV29-1 and TRBJ2-5, is SAVISQKPSRDICQRGTSLTIQCQVDSQVTMMFWYRQQPGQSLTLIATANQGSEATYESGFVIDKFPISRPNLTFSTLTVSNMSPEDSSIYLCSVDWGRETQYFGPGTRLLVL.

This clone has at least ten counts. The J gene is TRBJ2-1, the V gene TRBV18; 7 bases agree with TRBD2. This CDR3 is 15 amino acids long. Germline V gene data show CDR1 as KGHSH and CDR2 as LQKENI. V dropped 4 bases and J dropped 10; count of bases not matched to a gene: 13. Here the CDR3 DNA reads TGTGCCAGCTCACGGGCGGGAGCAACCGACCGGGAGCAGTTCTTC. It translates to CASSRAGATDREQFF.

The CDR3 here is CASSQVPGLAYQPQHF. Here the CDR3 DNA reads TGCGCCAGCAGCCAAGTCCCAGGGCTAGCTTATCAGCCCCAGCATTTT. The chain combines TRBV4-1 with TRBJ1-5, with D perhaps TRBD1 (5 bases). CDR1 is MGHRA, CDR2 YSYEKL, per germline. The germline V and J ends were trimmed by 1 base and 5 bases, with 15 bases remaining between them. The CDR3 contains 16 residues.

This clone came up a few times. The gene calls are TRBV11-2 and TRBJ2-1, with 8 bases matching TRBD2. CDR3 length: 15 residues. Germline V lookup: CDR1 SGHAT, CDR2 FQNNGV. V gave up 1 base and J gave up 8 bases; unmatched junction bases: 7. CDR3 DNA: TGTGCCAGCAGCTTAGTGTTAGGACTAGCTTATGAGCAGTTCTTC. Amino acid sequence: CASSLVLGLAYEQFF.

This clone appeared a few times. This chain links TRBV7-2 with TRBJ2-6; D might be TRBD1 or TRBD2, each matching 5 bases. The CDR3 is made up of 17 amino acids. The V gene lost 2 bases and the J gene lost 4 bases, with 15 bases spanning the gap. Germline lookup yields CDR1 SGHTA and CDR2 FQGNSA. CDR3 loop: CASSLMGPGIGANVLTF. CDR3 sequence (DNA): TGTGCCAGCAGCTTAATGGGACCAGGGATCGGGGCCAACGTCCTGACTTTC.

This clone showed up just a few times. This sequence joins TRBV30 and TRBJ2-5; TRBD2 agrees at 7 bases. CDR1 GTSNPN and CDR2 SVGIG come from the germline V gene (reference sequence). The trim removed 5 bases at V and 0 bases at J, leaving 3 bases unmatched. The CDR3 is made up of 13 amino acids. The CDR3 loop is CAWGTTYQETQYF. CDR3 bases: TGTGCCTGGGGGACTACCTACCAAGAGACCCAGTACTTC.

J is TRBJ1-4 and V is TRBV27; TRBD1 matches at 7 bases. CDR3 length: 14 residues. Germline V lookup: CDR1 MNHEY, CDR2 SMNVEV (reference sequence). V was clipped by 5 bases and J by 5 bases; unmatched bases: 5. The CDR3 loop reads CASSRQGGNEKLFF. CDR3 nucleotides: TGTGCCAGCAGTCGACAGGGTGGAAATGAAAAACTGTTTTTT.

This clone has just a few counts. Other nucleotide sequences from this sample produce the same CDR3. The rearrangement joins TRBV7-2 to TRBJ2-7; D is possibly TRBD2 (5 bases). V was clipped by 1 base and J by 1 base, with 8 bases between them. The CDR3 is made up of 14 amino acids. In germline, CDR1 is SGHTA, CDR2 FQGNSA. CDR3 region: CASSLGPGSYEQYF. In nucleotides, the CDR3 is TGTGCCAGCAGCTTAGGCCCGGGATCCTACGAGCAGTACTTC.

The CDR3 DNA reads as TGTGCCAGCAGCCAAGGGGGCTCTTCAAGCGACGAGCAGTACTTC. It yields the protein CASSQGGSSSDEQYF. This rearrangement joins TRBV5-4 to TRBJ2-7; 7 positions agree with TRBD1. The ends lost 4 bases at V and 5 bases at J; junction bases unmatched: 12. Per germline, CDR1 SGHNT and CDR2 YYREEE (reference sequence). This CDR3 comprises 15 residues. The whole variable domain, filled in from reference TRBV5-4 and TRBJ2-7, reads ETGVTQSPTHLIKTRGQQVTLRCSSQSGHNTVSWYQQALGQGPQFIFQYYREEENGRGNFPPRFSGLQFPNYSSELNVNALELDDSALYLCASSQGGSSSDEQYFGPGTRLTVT.